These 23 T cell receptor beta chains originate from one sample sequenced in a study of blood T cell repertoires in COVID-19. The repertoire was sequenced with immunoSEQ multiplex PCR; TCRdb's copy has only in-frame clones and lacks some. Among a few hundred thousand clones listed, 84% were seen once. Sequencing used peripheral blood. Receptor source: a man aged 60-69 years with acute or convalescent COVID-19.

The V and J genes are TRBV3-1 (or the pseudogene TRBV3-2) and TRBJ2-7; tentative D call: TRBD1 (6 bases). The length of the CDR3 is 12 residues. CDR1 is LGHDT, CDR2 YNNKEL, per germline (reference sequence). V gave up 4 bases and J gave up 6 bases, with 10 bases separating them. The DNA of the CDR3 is TGTGCCAGCAGCCTCACAGGGCGCGAGCAGTACTTC. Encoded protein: CASSLTGREQYF.

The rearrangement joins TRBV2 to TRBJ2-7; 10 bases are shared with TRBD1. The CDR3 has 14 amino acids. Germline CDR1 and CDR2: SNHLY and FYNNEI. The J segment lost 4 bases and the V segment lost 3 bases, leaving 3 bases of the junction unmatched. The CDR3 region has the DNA TGTGCCAGCAGTGATGACAGGGGGCGGTACGAGCAGTACTTC. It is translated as CASSDDRGRYEQYF.

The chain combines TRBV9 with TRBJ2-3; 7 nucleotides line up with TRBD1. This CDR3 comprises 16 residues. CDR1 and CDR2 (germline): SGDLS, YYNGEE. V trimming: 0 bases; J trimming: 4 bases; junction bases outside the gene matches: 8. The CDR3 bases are TGTGCCAGCAGCGTAGGGACAGGCGTTAGGTCAGATACGCAGTATTTT. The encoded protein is CASSVGTGVRSDTQYF.

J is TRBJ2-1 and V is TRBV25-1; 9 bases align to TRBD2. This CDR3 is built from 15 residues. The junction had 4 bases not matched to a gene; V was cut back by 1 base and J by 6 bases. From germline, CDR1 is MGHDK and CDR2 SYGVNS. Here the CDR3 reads CASSEFGGGANEQFF. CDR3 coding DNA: TGTGCCAGCAGTGAATTCGGCGGGGGGGCCAATGAGCAGTTCTTC.

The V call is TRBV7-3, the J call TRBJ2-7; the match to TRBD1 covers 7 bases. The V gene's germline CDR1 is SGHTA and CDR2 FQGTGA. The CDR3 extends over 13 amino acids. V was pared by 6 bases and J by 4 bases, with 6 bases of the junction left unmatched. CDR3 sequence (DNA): TGTGCCAGCAGTTATTACAGGGGTTACGAGCAGTACTTC. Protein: CASSYYRGYEQYF.

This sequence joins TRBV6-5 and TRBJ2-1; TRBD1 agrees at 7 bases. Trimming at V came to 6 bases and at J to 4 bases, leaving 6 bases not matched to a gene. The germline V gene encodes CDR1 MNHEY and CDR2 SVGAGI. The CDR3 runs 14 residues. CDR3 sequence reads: CASRPGQPYNEQFF. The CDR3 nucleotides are TGTGCCAGCAGACCGGGACAGCCGTACAATGAGCAGTTCTTC.

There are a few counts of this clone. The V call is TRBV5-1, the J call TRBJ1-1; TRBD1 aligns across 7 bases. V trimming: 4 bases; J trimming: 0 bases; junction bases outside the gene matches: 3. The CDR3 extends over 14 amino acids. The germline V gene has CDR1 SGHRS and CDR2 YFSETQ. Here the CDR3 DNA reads TGCGCCAGCAGCGGGGGACAGATGAACACTGAAGCTTTCTTT. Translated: CASSGGQMNTEAFF.

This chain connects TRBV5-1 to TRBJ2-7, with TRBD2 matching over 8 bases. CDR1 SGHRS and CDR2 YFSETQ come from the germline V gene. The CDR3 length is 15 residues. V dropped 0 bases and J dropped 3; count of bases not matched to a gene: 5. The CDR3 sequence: CASSLGLAGYYEQYF. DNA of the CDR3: TGCGCCAGCAGCTTGGGGCTAGCGGGTTACTACGAGCAGTACTTC.

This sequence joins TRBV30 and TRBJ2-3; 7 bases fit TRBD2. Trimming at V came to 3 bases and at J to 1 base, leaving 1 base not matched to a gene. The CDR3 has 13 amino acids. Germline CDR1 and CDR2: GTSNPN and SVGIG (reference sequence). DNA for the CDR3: TGTGCCTGGAGCCGGGGGGGCACAGATACGCAGTATTTT. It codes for CAWSRGGTDTQYF. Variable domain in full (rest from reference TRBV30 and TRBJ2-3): SQTIHQWPATLVQPVGSPLSLECTVEGTSNPNLYWYRQAAGRGLQLLFYSVGIGQISSEVPQNLSASRPQDRQFILSSKKLLLSDSGFYLCAWSRGGTDTQYFGPGTRLTVL.

The CDR3 region has the DNA TGTGCCAGCAGTCCCCCCTTGGGGCGGGGACAAGAGACCCAGTACTTC. As protein: CASSPPLGRGQETQYF. The chain recombines TRBV25-1 with TRBJ2-5; maybe TRBD2 (6 bases). The CDR3 totals 16 residues. The V gene lost 5 bases and the J gene lost 2 bases, with 18 bases spanning the gap. Germline V lookup: CDR1 MGHDK, CDR2 SYGVNS.

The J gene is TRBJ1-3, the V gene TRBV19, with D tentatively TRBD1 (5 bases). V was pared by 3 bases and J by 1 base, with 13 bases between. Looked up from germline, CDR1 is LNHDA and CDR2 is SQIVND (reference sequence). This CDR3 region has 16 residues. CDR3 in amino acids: CASSIRTGTSGNTIYF. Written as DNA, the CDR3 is TGTGCCAGTAGTATCCGGACCGGGACTTCTGGAAACACCATATATTTT.

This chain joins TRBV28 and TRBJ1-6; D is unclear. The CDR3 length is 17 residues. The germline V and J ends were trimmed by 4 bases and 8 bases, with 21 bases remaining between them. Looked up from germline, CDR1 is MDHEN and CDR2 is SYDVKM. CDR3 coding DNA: TGTGCCAGCAGTTCCCGCCAGCAGCAGACCAGGCATTCACCCCTCCACTTT. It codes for CASSSRQQQTRHSPLHF.

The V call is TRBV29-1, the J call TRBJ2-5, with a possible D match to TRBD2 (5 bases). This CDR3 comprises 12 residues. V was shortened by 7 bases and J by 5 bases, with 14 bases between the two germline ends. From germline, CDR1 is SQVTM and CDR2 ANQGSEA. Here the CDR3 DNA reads TGCAGCGCTGGCAGTTGGGAGGAGACCCAGTACTTC. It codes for CSAGSWEETQYF.

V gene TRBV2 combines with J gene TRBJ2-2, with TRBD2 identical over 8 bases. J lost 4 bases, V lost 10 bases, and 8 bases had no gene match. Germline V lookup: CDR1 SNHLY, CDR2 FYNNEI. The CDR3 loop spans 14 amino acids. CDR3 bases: TGTGCCACTAGGCGGGGGGCTGTCACCGGGGAGCTGTTTTTT. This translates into CATRRGAVTGELFF.

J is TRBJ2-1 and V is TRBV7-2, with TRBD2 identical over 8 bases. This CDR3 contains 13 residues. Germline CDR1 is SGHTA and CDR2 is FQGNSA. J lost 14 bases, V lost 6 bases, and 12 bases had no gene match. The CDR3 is CASRYTSGPWEFF. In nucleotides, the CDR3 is TGTGCCAGCAGATATACTAGCGGTCCTTGGGAGTTCTTC.

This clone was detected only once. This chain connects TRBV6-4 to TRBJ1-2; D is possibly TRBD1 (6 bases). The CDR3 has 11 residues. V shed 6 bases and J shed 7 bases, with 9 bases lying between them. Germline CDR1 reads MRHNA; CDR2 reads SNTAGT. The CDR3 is CASRNRVGYTF. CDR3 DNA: TGTGCCAGCAGGAACAGGGTTGGCTACACCTTC.

The DNA for the CDR3 is TGTGCCAGCAGCAAGCGGACAGCGTCCTACAATGAGCAGTTCTTC. Its translation: CASSKRTASYNEQFF. V usage is TRBV7-6 and J usage is TRBJ2-1, with D possibly matching TRBD1 (6 bases). This CDR3 comprises 15 residues. Trimming removed 5 bases from V and 1 base from J, with 12 bases in between. The V gene's germline CDR1 is SGHVS and CDR2 FNYEAQ.

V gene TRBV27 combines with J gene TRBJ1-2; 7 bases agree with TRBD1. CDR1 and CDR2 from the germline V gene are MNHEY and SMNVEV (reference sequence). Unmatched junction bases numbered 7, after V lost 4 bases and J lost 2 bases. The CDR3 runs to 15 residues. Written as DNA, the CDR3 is TGTGCCAGCAGTTCTCCGGGACAGATAAACTATGGCTACACCTTC. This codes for CASSSPGQINYGYTF.

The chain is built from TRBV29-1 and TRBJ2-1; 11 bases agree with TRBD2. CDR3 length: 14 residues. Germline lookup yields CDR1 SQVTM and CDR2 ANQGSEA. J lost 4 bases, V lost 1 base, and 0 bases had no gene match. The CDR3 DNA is TGCAGCGTTGAAGGACTAGCGGGATACAATGAGCAGTTCTTC. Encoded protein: CSVEGLAGYNEQFF.

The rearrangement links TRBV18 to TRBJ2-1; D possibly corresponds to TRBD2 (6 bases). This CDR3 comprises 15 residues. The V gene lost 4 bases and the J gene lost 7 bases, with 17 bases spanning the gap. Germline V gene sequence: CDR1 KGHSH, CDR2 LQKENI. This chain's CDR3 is CASSLFPGVGNEQFF. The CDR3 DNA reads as TGTGCCAGCTCACTCTTCCCGGGGGTAGGGAATGAGCAGTTCTTC.

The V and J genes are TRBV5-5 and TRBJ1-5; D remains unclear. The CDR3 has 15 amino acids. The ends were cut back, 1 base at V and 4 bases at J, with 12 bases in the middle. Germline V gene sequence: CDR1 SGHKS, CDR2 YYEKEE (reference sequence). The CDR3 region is CASSLLGASNQPQHF. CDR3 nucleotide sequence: TGTGCCAGCAGCTTGTTGGGCGCGTCAAATCAGCCCCAGCATTTT.

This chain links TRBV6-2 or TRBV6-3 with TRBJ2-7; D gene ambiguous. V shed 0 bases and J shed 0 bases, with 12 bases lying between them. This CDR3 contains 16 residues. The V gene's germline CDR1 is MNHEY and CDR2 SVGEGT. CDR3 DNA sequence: TGTGCCAGCAGTTACTCCAGCGAGTCCCTCTCCTACGAGCAGTACTTC. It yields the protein CASSYSSESLSYEQYF.

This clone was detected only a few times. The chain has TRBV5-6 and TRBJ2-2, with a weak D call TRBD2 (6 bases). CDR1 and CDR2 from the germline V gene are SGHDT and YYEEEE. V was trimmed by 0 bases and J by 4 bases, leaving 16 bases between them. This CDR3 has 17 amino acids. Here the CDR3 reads CASSLGGGNAVTGELFF. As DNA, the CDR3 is TGTGCCAGCAGCTTGGGCGGAGGGAATGCGGTCACCGGGGAGCTGTTTTTT.